Given below is one TCR beta chain in context. This sample is part of a study of blood T cell repertoires in COVID-19. As handled by the study authors: The authors estimated nucleated cell counts from reference gene primer amplification. Assay: immunoSEQ multiplex PCR; the TCRdb copy retains only in-frame clones and omits some. D and trimming come from the DNA, and the V and J calls and clone size come from that table. The sample has about 320,000 clones, 75% to 85% seen once; the top ten hold roughly 7.8%. CDR3 length: 14 amino acids. V shed 2 bases and J shed 2 bases, with 10 bases lying between them. CDR1 and CDR2 from the germline V gene are MNHEY and SVGAGI.

J is TRBJ2-7 and V is TRBV6-5; weak D call: TRBD2 (5 bases). The clonotype originates from a human donor in a cohort sampled during active COVID-19. The sequencing sample was made of peripheral blood. The CDR3 spells CASSYRGNPYEQYF. CDR3 nucleotide sequence: TGTGCCAGCAGTTACCGGGGAAACCCCTACGAGCAGTACTTC.